This record looks at one T cell receptor beta chain sequence and its context. This entry is derived from a study of Ad26.COV2.S vaccination and SARS-CoV-2 variants. Across the study: Administration of Ad26.COV2.S was intramuscular, either once or twice 56 days apart.

Stated treatment: roughly 19 received Ad26.COV2.S at low or high dose, single or two shots; about 5 received placebo; per-sample allocation not given. Material that was analyzed had been drawn on day 63 after the first vaccine or placebo injection. CDR1 SGHRS and CDR2 YFSETQ come from the germline V gene. The CDR3 totals 14 residues. Trimming took off 2 bases at V and 4 bases at J, with 12 bases between the two ends. TCRdb's table, derived via immunoSEQ multiplex PCR, lists solely in-frame clones and lacks some. The table has roughly 420,000 clones, roughly nine tenths seen once. This chain connects TRBV5-1 to TRBJ1-2; D possibly corresponds to TRBD1 (6 bases). The specimen was peripheral blood, collected in a trial of Ad26.COV2.S vaccine versus placebo. The TCR originated in a person aged 18-60 years who received the Ad26.COV2.S COVID-19 vaccine or a placebo. The CDR3 protein is CASSFQGSAYGYTF. CDR3 DNA sequence: TGCGCCAGCAGCTTTCAGGGGTCCGCCTATGGCTACACCTTC.